Presented here are 26 T cell receptor beta chains from one specimen sequenced in a study of T-cell memory formation after mild COVID-19. TCRdb itself ran the 5' RACE reads through MiXCR, one entry per CDR3 protein. The sample records hundreds of thousands of distinct CDR3 sequences, about 20% being singletons. Sequenced sample: PBMCs or a T cell subset sorted from them (not recorded which). Receptors originate from an adult woman who had mild COVID-19 (a few samples of this study predate the infection). Cell type and time point are not known.

The chain has TRBV30 and TRBJ1-6, with D possibly matching TRBD1 (5 bases). Germline assignment: CDR1 GTSNPN and CDR2 SVGIG (reference sequence). Trimming stripped 2 bases from V and 4 bases from J, with 15 bases between. This CDR3 contains 16 residues. The CDR3: CAWSRQLERYNSPLHF. Here the CDR3 DNA reads TGTGCCTGGAGTAGACAGCTCGAGAGATATAATTCACCCCTCCACTTT. The variable domain in full, with the rest retrieved from reference TRBV30 and TRBJ1-6, is SQTIHQWPATLVQPVGSPLSLECTVEGTSNPNLYWYRQAAGRGLQLLFYSVGIGQISSEVPQNLSASRPQDRQFILSSKKLLLSDSGFYLCAWSRQLERYNSPLHFGNGTRLTVT.

The chain has TRBV7-2 and TRBJ1-5; D may be TRBD1 (6 bases). V lost 5 bases to trimming and J lost 3 bases, with 14 bases between them. The CDR3 loop spans 15 amino acids. Germline CDR1 reads SGHTA; CDR2 reads FQGNSA. The CDR3 region is CASSGGGATNQPQHF. As DNA, the CDR3 is TGTGCCAGCAGCGGGGGGGGCGCTACCAATCAGCCCCAGCATTTT.

This clonotype came up a few times. This rearrangement joins TRBV30 to TRBJ2-1; D unresolved. The V gene lost 0 bases and the J gene lost 12 bases, with 9 bases spanning the gap. The CDR3 length is 11 residues. The germline V gene has CDR1 GTSNPN and CDR2 SVGIG (reference sequence). The CDR3 here is CAWSVGPRQFF. CDR3 DNA: TGTGCCTGGAGTGTGGGCCCGCGGCAGTTCTTC.

The chain recombines TRBV11-3 with TRBJ2-1; 7 nucleotides match TRBD1. Germline V gives CDR1 SGHNT, CDR2 YENEEA. The junction had 7 bases not matched to a gene; V was cut back by 8 bases and J by 0 bases. This CDR3 spans 15 amino acids. The CDR3 here is CASSFDRDSYNEQFF. The CDR3 DNA follows: TGTGCCAGCTCCTTCGACAGGGACTCCTACAATGAGCAGTTCTTC.

The rearrangement links TRBV4-1 to TRBJ2-5, with D unresolved. The CDR3 consists of 13 residues. Germline-derived CDR1 and CDR2 are MGHRA and YSYEKL. With 0 bases removed from V and 5 bases from J, the gap between germline ends came to 7 bases. The CDR3: CASSQDHGETQYF. The CDR3 nucleotides read TGCGCCAGCAGCCAAGATCATGGGGAGACCCAGTACTTC.

The J gene is TRBJ1-2, the V gene TRBV27, with 10 positions matching TRBD1. After removal of 6 bases from V and 5 bases from J, the junction contained 6 bases not matched to a gene. The CDR3 contains 14 residues. Germline V gene data show CDR1 as MNHEY and CDR2 as SMNVEV (reference sequence). The CDR3: CASSPTGGWYGYTF. CDR3 sequence (DNA): TGTGCCAGCAGCCCGACAGGGGGCTGGTATGGCTACACCTTC.

Only a few counts were recorded for this clonotype. The chain joins TRBV7-2 to TRBJ2-3; 8 bases match TRBD2. CDR3 length equals 14 residues. Germline V lookup: CDR1 SGHTA, CDR2 FQGNSA. J gave up 5 bases and V 9 bases, and 10 bases lay outside the gene matches. CDR3 coding DNA: TGTGCCAGAGGGTCCGCGGGGGGAGGAGATACGCAGTATTTT. Translation: CARGSAGGGDTQYF. The full variable domain, with the rest looked up from reference TRBV7-2 and TRBJ2-3, is GAGVSQSPSNKVTEKGKDVELRCDPISGHTALYWYRQSLGQGLEFLIYFQGNSAPDKSGLPSDRFSAERTGGSVSTLTIQRTQQEDSAVYLCARGSAGGGDTQYFGPGTRLTVL.

This chain uses TRBV7-8 with TRBJ2-6, with D tentatively TRBD1 or TRBD2 (5 bases each). The germline V gene has CDR1 SGHVS and CDR2 FQNEAQ. The CDR3 covers 14 residues. Trimming left V 5 bases short and J 4 bases short, with 9 bases between. The CDR3 bases are TGTGCCAGCAGCCGAGGGGCCGGGGCCAACGTCCTGACTTTC. This encodes CASSRGAGANVLTF. Together with reference TRBV7-8 and TRBJ2-6, the CDR3 gives the full variable domain: GAGVSQSPRYKVAKRGQDVALRCDPISGHVSLFWYQQALGQGPEFLTYFQNEAQLDKSGLPSDRFFAERPEGSVSTLKIQRTQQEDSAVYLCASSRGAGANVLTFGAGSRLTVL.

The chain links TRBV4-1 to TRBJ1-1, with 7 positions matching TRBD1. Germline-derived CDR1 and CDR2 are MGHRA and YSYEKL. The CDR3 extends over 13 amino acids. The junction had 5 bases not matched to a gene; V was cut back by 3 bases and J by 7 bases. CDR3 DNA sequence: TGCGCCAGCAGCCATACCCAGGGGGTTGAAGCTTTCTTT. Translating it yields CASSHTQGVEAFF.

The rearrangement links TRBV12-3 or TRBV12-4 to TRBJ1-4; the D gene is possibly TRBD1 (6 bases). V gave up 3 bases and J gave up 8 bases, with 19 bases separating them. CDR3 length: 16 residues. CDR3 coding DNA: TGTGCCAGCAGTTTTTCCCCTGGGGGCCGAGGAGAAAAACTGTTTTTT. Translating it yields CASSFSPGGRGEKLFF.

This chain joins TRBV5-5 and TRBJ2-3, with TRBD2 identical over 8 bases. The CDR3 consists of 14 residues. CDR1 SGHKS and CDR2 YYEKEE come from the germline V gene (reference sequence). V lost 0 bases, J lost 4 bases, and 1 base stayed unmatched. CDR3 region: CASSLGTSSDTQYF. CDR3 bases: TGTGCCAGCAGCTTGGGGACTAGCTCAGATACGCAGTATTTT.

This clonotype was observed a handful of times. The chain combines TRBV9 with TRBJ2-3; 11 nucleotides agree with TRBD2. Per the germline V gene, CDR1 is SGDLS and CDR2 is YYNGEE. V trimming: 1 base; J trimming: 4 bases; junction bases outside the gene matches: 8. There are 17 residues in the CDR3. The CDR3 protein is CASSVFGSGRAPDTQYF. In DNA, the CDR3 is TGTGCCAGCAGCGTATTCGGTAGCGGGAGGGCCCCAGATACGCAGTATTTT.

The table lists this clonotype with a few counts. The chain is built from TRBV29-1 and TRBJ2-1; 8 bases match TRBD2. The CDR3 has 16 amino acids. Germline V lookup: CDR1 SQVTM, CDR2 ANQGSEA. The V segment lost 4 bases and the J segment 3 bases; nucleotides outside the gene matches: 11. The CDR3 bases are TGCAGCGTTGCGGGGGTACAAGCGGGAGACTACAATGAGCAGTTCTTC. As protein: CSVAGVQAGDYNEQFF.

This clonotype was seen more than once but under ten times. This chain uses TRBV20-1 with TRBJ2-1; TRBD1 aligns across 8 bases. V dropped 3 bases and J dropped 6; count of bases not matched to a gene: 7. The germline gives CDR1 DFQATT, CDR2 SNEGSKA (reference sequence). CDR3 length: 14 amino acids. CDR3 sequence (DNA): TGCAGTGCTAGTAGGACAGGGTCTGGCAATGAGCAGTTCTTC. Protein: CSASRTGSGNEQFF.

The chain uses TRBV18 and TRBJ1-2, with D tentatively TRBD1 (6 bases). The CDR3 runs to 15 residues. The V and J ends lost 3 bases and 6 bases respectively, with 17 bases between them. Per the germline V gene, CDR1 is KGHSH and CDR2 is LQKENI. CDR3 DNA: TGTGCCAGCTCACCGATCGCGGCAGGGGTAAATGGCTACACCTTC. Its translation: CASSPIAAGVNGYTF.

The rearrangement joins TRBV24-1 to TRBJ2-7; 12 bases are shared with TRBD1. There are 13 residues in the CDR3. In germline, CDR1 is KGHDR, CDR2 SFDVKD. V lost 4 bases to trimming and J lost 8 bases; unmatched junction nucleotides: 2. The CDR3 DNA reads as TGTGCCACCAGTGAGGGACAGGGGGCTCAGCAGTACTTC. This translates into CATSEGQGAQQYF.

The chain recombines TRBV5-5 with TRBJ1-6; no clear D. This CDR3 is built from 13 residues. V was cut by 4 bases and J by 8 bases, with 10 bases left in between. Germline V gives CDR1 SGHKS, CDR2 YYEKEE (reference sequence). The CDR3 DNA reads as TGTGCCAGCAGCCTCCTCTTGGATTCACCCCTCCACTTT. Its translation is CASSLLLDSPLHF. Using reference TRBV5-5 and TRBJ1-6 for the parts outside the CDR3, the full variable domain is DAGVTQSPTHLIKTRGQQVTLRCSPISGHKSVSWYQQVLGQGPQFIFQYYEKEERGRGNFPDRFSARQFPNYSSELNVNALLLGDSALYLCASSLLLDSPLHFGNGTRLTVT.

Only a few counts were recorded for this clonotype. Here the CDR3 DNA reads TGCAGTGCTACGAAAGCGGGAGTCGCCTACAATGAGCAGTTCTTC. Protein sequence: CSATKAGVAYNEQFF. The chain couples TRBV20-1 to TRBJ2-1; 8 bases are shared with TRBD2. This CDR3 region has 15 residues. V shed 4 bases, J shed 2 bases, and the junction held 7 bases outside the gene matches. CDR1 DFQATT and CDR2 SNEGSKA come from the germline V gene (reference sequence).

The V call is TRBV9, the J call TRBJ2-5; TRBD2 matches at 12 bases. This CDR3 has 16 residues. The V gene's germline CDR1 is SGDLS and CDR2 YYNGEE. Trimming at V came to 2 bases and at J to 0 bases, leaving 2 bases not matched to a gene. The CDR3 loop is CASSVLAGGYQETQYF. CDR3 coding DNA: TGTGCCAGCAGCGTGCTAGCGGGGGGGTACCAAGAGACCCAGTACTTC.

This clonotype has more than one count but fewer than ten. V gene TRBV7-9 combines with J gene TRBJ2-3; 8 nucleotides align to TRBD1. J was trimmed by 5 bases and V by 2 bases; bases with no gene match: 3. The CDR3 length is 14 residues. CDR1 SEHNR and CDR2 FQNEAQ come from the germline V gene (reference sequence). The CDR3, as DNA: TGTGCCAGCAGCTTAACCAGGGGGCGAGATACGCAGTATTTT. It specifies CASSLTRGRDTQYF. The variable domain in full, completed from reference TRBV7-9 and TRBJ2-3, reads DTGVSQNPRHKITKRGQNVTFRCDPISEHNRLYWYRQTLGQGPEFLTYFQNEAQLEKSRLLSDRFSAERPKGSFSTLEIQRTEQGDSAMYLCASSLTRGRDTQYFGPGTRLTVL.

Only a few counts were recorded for this clonotype. This chain links TRBV7-9 with TRBJ2-5, with no clear D. The CDR3 runs to 14 residues. The germline V gene encodes CDR1 SEHNR and CDR2 FQNEAQ (reference sequence). V gave up 7 bases and J gave up 5 bases, with 17 bases separating them. As DNA, the CDR3 is TGTGCCAGCAACCCCGACATATGGTTCGAGACCCAGTACTTC. The encoded protein is CASNPDIWFETQYF.

There are many counts of this clonotype. This sequence joins TRBV12-3 or TRBV12-4 and TRBJ2-4; no definite D call. Trimming removed 6 bases from V and 7 bases from J, with 10 bases in between. The CDR3 is 12 residues long. CDR3 nucleotide sequence: TGTGCCAGCAGCCCCCTCGCGAACATTCAGTACTTC. Translation: CASSPLANIQYF.

The rearrangement joins TRBV5-1 to TRBJ2-5, with D tentatively TRBD1 (5 bases). This CDR3 is built from 14 residues. V was pared by 0 bases and J by 3 bases, with 9 bases between. CDR1 SGHRS and CDR2 YFSETQ come from the germline V gene. CDR3 sequence (DNA): TGCGCCAGCAGCTTGGGCGGACACGAAGAGACCCAGTACTTC. Translation: CASSLGGHEETQYF.

This clonotype was observed a handful of times. The chain carries TRBV11-3 and TRBJ2-1; D is perhaps TRBD2 (5 bases). Deletions cut 4 bases from V and 0 bases from J, with 10 bases between. Germline CDR1 and CDR2: SGHNT and YENEEA. The CDR3 length is 15 residues. The CDR3 loop reads CASSSGVGSYNEQFF. In nucleotides, the CDR3 is TGTGCCAGCAGCTCCGGGGTGGGCTCCTACAATGAGCAGTTCTTC.

The V call is TRBV12-3 or TRBV12-4, the J call TRBJ2-7; tentatively, D is TRBD1 (5 bases). The CDR3 covers 13 residues. V gave up 3 bases and J gave up 1 base, with 7 bases separating them. CDR3 nucleotides: TGTGCCAGCAGTTTTCAGGGTTCCTACGAGCAGTACTTC. Translation: CASSFQGSYEQYF.

The chain has TRBV24-1 and TRBJ2-5, with D possibly being TRBD1 (6 bases). Trimming left V 4 bases short and J 2 bases short, with 13 bases between. CDR3 size: 15 residues. Germline CDR1 reads KGHDR; CDR2 reads SFDVKD. This CDR3 reads CATSEGRGNQETQYF. The CDR3 nucleotides read TGTGCCACCAGTGAAGGAAGGGGGAATCAAGAGACCCAGTACTTC.